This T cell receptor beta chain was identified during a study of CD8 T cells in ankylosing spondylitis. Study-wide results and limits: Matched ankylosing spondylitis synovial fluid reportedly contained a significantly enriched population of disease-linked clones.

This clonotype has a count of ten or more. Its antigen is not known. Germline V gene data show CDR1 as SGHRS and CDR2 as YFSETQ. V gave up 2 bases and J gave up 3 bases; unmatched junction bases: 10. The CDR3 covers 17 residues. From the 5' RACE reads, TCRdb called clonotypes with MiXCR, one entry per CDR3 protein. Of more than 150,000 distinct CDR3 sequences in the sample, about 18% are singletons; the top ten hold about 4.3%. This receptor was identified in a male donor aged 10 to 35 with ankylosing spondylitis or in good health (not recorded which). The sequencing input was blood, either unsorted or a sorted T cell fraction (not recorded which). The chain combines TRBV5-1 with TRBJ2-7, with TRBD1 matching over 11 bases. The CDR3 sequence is CASSLRGQGVAIYEQYF. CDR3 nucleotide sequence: TGCGCCAGCAGCTTAAGGGGACAGGGGGTTGCTATCTACGAGCAGTACTTC.